These T cell receptor beta chains were read from a single sample in a study of CD8+ T cells in alopecia areata. Repertoires were generated with immunoSEQ multiplex PCR, while TCRdb's copy carries only in-frame clones and drops some. Of about 250,000 clones detected, 60% appear once; the ten largest clones hold about 0.93%. This specimen consisted of CD4+ T cells sorted from blood, obtained at week 52, from a patient treated with tofacitinib. These receptors all stem from a human donor with alopecia areata. CDR3s include the opening cysteine and the closing phenylalanine or tryptophan. A D gene is named only where the DNA matches it firmly. The listing skips clone size in some rows; elsewhere it reads once, few, many or a size class.

TRBJ2-3 TRBD1 few TRBV19 TGTGCCAGTAGCAAGACAGGGGGCGGCACAGATACGCAGTATTTT CASSKTGGGTDTQYF
TRBJ1-6 - few TRBV6-5 TGTGCCAGCAGGGACCAGGGGAAGAATTCACCCCTCCACTTT CASRDQGKNSPLHF
TRBJ2-1 TRBD2 - TRBV9 TGTGCCAGCAGCCCTCTCCCCATAGCGGGGAATTACAATGAGCAGTTCTTC CASSPLPIAGNYNEQFF
TRBJ1-2 - - TRBV5-1 TGCGCCAGCAGCTTGGGACACTCTAACTATGGCTACACCTTC CASSLGHSNYGYTF
TRBJ2-7 - - TRBV30 TGTGCCTGGAAAACAGGCTCCTACGAGCAGTACTTC CAWKTGSYEQYF
TRBJ1-2 - - TRBV7-2 TGTGCCAGCAGCTTCGGGTTATATGGCTACACCTTC CASSFGLYGYTF
TRBJ2-1 TRBD2 - TRBV6-5 TGTGCCAGCAGTTACGGGCGGGGGAGCTACAATGAGCAGTTCTTC CASSYGRGSYNEQFF
TRBJ2-7 TRBD1 many TRBV27 TGTGCCAGCAGTCCGTACAGGGGGACCTACGAGCAGTACTTC CASSPYRGTYEQYF
TRBJ1-1 TRBD1 few TRBV29-1 TGCAGCGTCCTATTCAGGGGGCTCACTGAAGCTTTCTTT CSVLFRGLTEAFF
TRBJ1-2 - - TRBV27 TGTGCCAGCAGTCCACTAGGACAGCCGAGTGACTATGGCTACACCTTC CASSPLGQPSDYGYTF
TRBJ2-7 - - TRBV29-1 TGCAGCGTGACGGTCGCCTACGAGCAGTACTTC CSVTVAYEQYF
TRBJ1-2 - few TRBV10-3 TGTGCCATCAGTGAGTCGACAGACTATGGCTACACCTTC CAISESTDYGYTF
TRBJ2-3 - - TRBV13 TGTGCCAGCAGCTTACGGGTGGGGACGGGCACAGATACGCAGTATTTT CASSLRVGTGTDTQYF
TRBJ2-1 - - TRBV5-1 TGCGCCAGCAGCCCAGGGGTCGGGAATGAGCAGTTCTTC CASSPGVGNEQFF
TRBJ2-1 - - TRBV4-1 TGCGCCAGCAGCCAAGATGGGCTAGTGGGCAATGAGCAGTTCTTC CASSQDGLVGNEQFF
TRBJ2-7 TRBD1 - TRBV6-5 TGTGCCAGGGGACAGGGGGCCTCCTACGAGCAGTACTTC CARGQGASYEQYF
TRBJ2-6 TRBD2 - TRBV5-1 TGCGCCAGCAGCACCCTCCGGGGGGTAGATGGGGCCAACGTCCTGACTTTC CASSTLRGVDGANVLTF
TRBJ2-3 - - TRBV11-2 TGTGCCAGCGAGAGGGACGGGGCGGAGTATTTT CASERDGAEYF
TRBJ1-2 - few TRBV15 TGTGCCACCAGCAGAGGGATTGGCTACACCTTC CATSRGIGYTF
TRBJ1-1 - - TRBV30 TGTGCCTGGAGTGTAAAGCCTTTGAACACTGAAGCTTTCTTT CAWSVKPLNTEAFF
TRBJ2-3 - - TRBV14 TGTGCCAGCAGCCAGGGGCCCGCGACGGCGCAGTATTTT CASSQGPATAQYF
TRBJ2-5 - - TRBV7-7 TGTGCTAGCAGCCGGGTGGGCTCCAGACAAGAGACCCAGTACTTC CASSRVGSRQETQYF
TRBJ1-1 - - TRBV9 TGTGCCAGCAGCGTTGGACAGACTGAAGCTTTCTTT CASSVGQTEAFF
TRBJ2-3 - once TRBV5-6 TGTGCCAGCAGCTTCCCGTCCGGGGGCACAGATACGCAGTATTTT CASSFPSGGTDTQYF
TRBJ2-4 - few TRBV7-2 TGTGCCAGCAGCTCAGGACAACTTAGCATTCAGTACTTC CASSSGQLSIQYF
TRBJ2-3 TRBD1 - TRBV7-3 TGTGCCAGCAGCTTCCAGGGGGCGGGTACGCAGTATTTT CASSFQGAGTQYF
TRBJ1-1 - few TRBV5-1 TGCGCCAGCAGTCCAAGAGGGAGGACGAACACTGAAGCTTTCTTT CASSPRGRTNTEAFF
TRBJ2-5 TRBD1 - TRBV18 TGTGCCAGCTCACGCGAAGGGACAGACCAAGAGACCCAGTACTTC CASSREGTDQETQYF
TRBJ1-2 - - TRBV13 TGTGCCAGCAGCTCCAGAGTCTTCGGCTACACCTTC CASSSRVFGYTF
TRBJ2-7 TRBD1 once TRBV29-1 TGCAGCGCTGTGACAGGGAACTACGAGCAGTACTTC CSAVTGNYEQYF
TRBJ2-1 TRBD2 - TRBV5-4 TGTGCCAGCAGCCCGACTAGCGGGGTGACCTACAATGAGCAGTTCTTC CASSPTSGVTYNEQFF
TRBJ2-7 TRBD2 many TRBV7-2 TGTGCCAGCAGCTTGAGGCGGGGGAGCGAGCAGTACTTC CASSLRRGSEQYF
TRBJ2-7 - - TRBV7-8 TGTGCCAGCAGCACAACGGACTTGAACTACGAGCAGTACTTC CASSTTDLNYEQYF
TRBJ1-2 - - TRBV30 TGTGCCTGGGGCACGGACAGAAACTATGGCTACACCTTC CAWGTDRNYGYTF
TRBJ2-5 TRBD1 - TRBV11-2 TGTGCCAGCAGCTTGGGACAGGGACTATCAGAGACCCAGTACTTC CASSLGQGLSETQYF
TRBJ2-7 - - TRBV6-5 TGTGCCAGCAGCCCCGGCCCCTACGAGCAGTACTTC CASSPGPYEQYF
TRBJ1-4 - - TRBV29-1 TGCAGCGCGGCCGCAACTAATGAAAAACTGTTTTTT CSAAATNEKLFF
TRBJ2-7 TRBD1 - TRBV5-1 TGCGCCAGCAGCTCAAACACAGGGGTTACCTACGAGCAGTACTTC CASSSNTGVTYEQYF
TRBJ2-7 TRBD1 few TRBV6-5 TGTGCCAGCAGTTACTCGGGACAGGGTACCTACGAGCAGTACTTC CASSYSGQGTYEQYF
TRBJ1-1 - few TRBV30 TGTGCCTGGAGTGTACAGCGTTACACTGAAGCTTTCTTT CAWSVQRYTEAFF
TRBJ1-2 - few TRBV6-5 TGTGCCAGCAGGCCCATAACAAGCGCTCATGGCTACACCTTC CASRPITSAHGYTF
TRBJ1-5 TRBD1 - TRBV4-3 TGCGCCAGCAGCCAAGTACAGGGGCATCAGCCCCAGCATTTT CASSQVQGHQPQHF
TRBJ2-7 - once TRBV25-1 TGTGCCAGCAGTGCCACACAAGGGAAATACGAGCAGTACTTC CASSATQGKYEQYF
TRBJ2-3 - - TRBV30 TGTGCCTGGAGTGTAAACAGAGAGAGCACAGATACGCAGTATTTT CAWSVNRESTDTQYF
TRBJ2-1 TRBD2 - TRBV30 TGTGCCTGGGAGGCTCGCGGGGGGGCCGTAAATGAGCAGTTCTTC CAWEARGGAVNEQFF
TRBJ1-2 - - TRBV5-6 TGTGCCAGCAGCTTGTCAAGTGGTGGTGATGCCTTC CASSLSSGGDAF
TRBJ1-2 - - TRBV21-1 TGTGCCAGCAGCAAAGGGAGAGGGGGAGGCTACACCTTC CASSKGRGGGYTF
TRBJ1-1 - few TRBV4-3 TGCGCCAGCAGCCAAGAAGGGTCGTCGGCTGAAGCTTTCTTT CASSQEGSSAEAFF